This passage covers 27 T cell receptor beta chains from one sample sequenced in a study of regulatory T cells in long-lasting Graves disease. Indicated time point: newly diagnosed GD, antithyroid drugs for less than 3 months. Following extraction of RNA from PBMCs, that RNA was used to make the TCR library. iRepertoire HTBI primers and Arm-PCR of CDR3 regions built TCR beta libraries. One entry per CDR3 protein results from TCRdb running MiXCR on the multiplex PCR reads. The sample has roughly 440,000 distinct CDR3 sequences; about 15% are singletons. This same sample was also taken into another study, of T cells in Graves' hyperthyroidism and ophthalmopathy.

Sequencing was performed on peripheral blood mononuclear cells (PBMCs), taken at new diagnosis, from a patient treated with antithyroid drugs. These receptors were taken from a woman aged 18-30 years with Graves disease.

This clonotype was seen many times. This chain joins TRBV28 and TRBJ2-7; 9 positions match TRBD2. The CDR3 has 15 amino acids. V shed 2 bases and J 4 bases; nucleotides not matched to a gene: 6. In germline, CDR1 is MDHEN, CDR2 SYDVKM. As DNA, the CDR3 is TGTGCCAGCAGTTTAGCGGGAGGGCCTCAGTACGAGCAGTACTTC. Amino acids: CASSLAGGPQYEQYF.

CDR3 residues: CASSRRGTGQGVNGYTF. The CDR3 DNA follows: TGTGCCAGCAGCCGTCGTGGAACGGGACAGGGAGTAAATGGCTACACCTTC. The chain joins TRBV5-5 to TRBJ1-2, with TRBD1 matching 9 bases. Germline CDR1 is SGHKS and CDR2 is YYEKEE (reference sequence). J gave up 6 bases and V 4 bases, and 16 bases lay outside the gene matches. This CDR3 contains 17 residues.

This CDR3 reads CAISESIYGYTF. In DNA, the CDR3 is TGTGCCATCAGTGAGTCGATCTATGGCTACACCTTC. The chain couples TRBV10-3 to TRBJ1-2; D remains unclear. The germline gives CDR1 ENHRY, CDR2 SYGVKD. V shed 0 bases and J shed 4 bases, with 3 bases lying between them. There are 12 residues in the CDR3.

In its sample, this clonotype was seen many times. The genes are TRBV6-1 and TRBJ2-5, with D possibly matching TRBD2 (5 bases). V dropped 2 bases and J dropped 5 bases, with 15 bases sitting between them. Germline-derived CDR1 and CDR2 are MNHNS and SASEGT. The CDR3 sequence is 15 residues long. As DNA, the CDR3 is TGTGCCAGCAGTGAATCGGTAACTAGATGGGAGACCCAGTACTTC. It translates to CASSESVTRWETQYF.

Many counts were recorded for this clonotype. The chain combines TRBV10-3 with TRBJ1-2, with D uncertain. Deletions cut 0 bases from V and 11 bases from J, with 10 bases between. Germline CDR1 and CDR2: ENHRY and SYGVKD. This CDR3 is built from 12 residues. The CDR3 coding sequence is TGTGCCATCAGTGAGTCGCGGGAGAGGTACACCTTC. Translated: CAISESRERYTF.

This clonotype was detected a few times. CDR3 in DNA: TGTGCCAGCAGCTCACTGACCTTGAGCTCCTACAATGAGCAGTTCTTC. Translated, it gives CASSSLTLSSYNEQFF. The J gene is TRBJ2-1, the V gene TRBV7-2; D is unclear. CDR3 length: 16 residues. V was pared by 4 bases and J by 0 bases, with 13 bases between. From germline, CDR1 is SGHTA and CDR2 FQGNSA. The full variable domain, with the rest looked up from reference TRBV7-2 and TRBJ2-1, is GAGVSQSPSNKVTEKGKDVELRCDPISGHTALYWYRQSLGQGLEFLIYFQGNSAPDKSGLPSDRFSAERTGGSVSTLTIQRTQQEDSAVYLCASSSLTLSSYNEQFFGPGTRLTVL.

This clonotype showed up just a few times. The J gene is TRBJ2-2, the V gene TRBV28; 7 bases agree with TRBD1. CDR1 and CDR2 from the germline V gene are MDHEN and SYDVKM. This CDR3 spans 15 amino acids. The trim removed 3 bases at V and 6 bases at J, leaving 7 bases unmatched. In DNA form, the CDR3 reads TGTGCCAGCAGTTTGGGCAGGGGGTTACCCGGGGAGCTGTTTTTT. This sequence encodes CASSLGRGLPGELFF.

This clonotype was found a few times. CDR3 protein: CSVEVRLAGGGEQYF. DNA for the CDR3: TGCAGCGTTGAAGTTCGGCTAGCGGGAGGAGGCGAGCAGTACTTC. This sequence joins TRBV29-1 and TRBJ2-7, with 11 bases lining up with TRBD2. There are 15 residues in the CDR3. The V gene's germline CDR1 is SQVTM and CDR2 ANQGSEA. The junction had 8 bases not matched to a gene; V was cut back by 1 base and J by 6 bases.

The table lists this clonotype with many counts. The V call is TRBV28, the J call TRBJ1-4; 7 bases fit TRBD1. The CDR3 runs to 15 residues. Trimming at V came to 5 bases and at J to 3 bases, leaving 6 bases not matched to a gene. Per the germline V gene, CDR1 is MDHEN and CDR2 is SYDVKM. CDR3 DNA sequence: TGTGCCAGCAGTCAGGGACAGTCCTCTAATGAAAAACTGTTTTTT. It is translated as CASSQGQSSNEKLFF.

This clonotype has just a few counts. The V gene is TRBV19, the J gene TRBJ2-1; 12 bases agree with TRBD2. V lost 10 bases to trimming and J lost 9 bases; unmatched junction nucleotides: 10. The CDR3 contains 14 residues. From germline, CDR1 is LNHDA and CDR2 SQIVND (reference sequence). The CDR3 sequence: CATNRLAGASEQFF. The CDR3 DNA reads TGTGCCACGAATAGACTAGCGGGAGCATCTGAGCAGTTCTTC.

In this sample, this clonotype turned up a few times. The rearrangement uses TRBV20-1 and TRBJ2-7; no clear D gene. V dropped 3 bases and J dropped 4 bases, with 7 bases sitting between them. Per the germline V gene, CDR1 is DFQATT and CDR2 is SNEGSKA (reference sequence). CDR3 length equals 11 residues. As DNA, the CDR3 is TGCAGTGCTAGTGACCTTTACGAGCAGTACTTC. The encoded protein is CSASDLYEQYF.

This clonotype was observed a handful of times. This chain links TRBV3-1 with TRBJ2-3; D unclear. With 3 bases removed from V and 0 bases from J, the gap between germline ends came to 10 bases. The germline gives CDR1 LGHDT, CDR2 YNNKEL (reference sequence). The CDR3 is made up of 15 amino acids. DNA for the CDR3: TGTGCCAGCAGCCAGGACCAAACTAGCACAGATACGCAGTATTTT. It encodes CASSQDQTSTDTQYF.

The rearrangement joins TRBV14 to TRBJ2-1; unclear D gene. Germline-derived CDR1 and CDR2 are SGHDN and FVKESK. The CDR3 is made up of 17 amino acids. Trimming cost V 0 bases and J 4 bases, with 16 bases left between them. CDR3 residues: CASSQERAQTIYNEQFF. The CDR3 nucleotides are TGTGCCAGCAGCCAAGAAAGGGCTCAGACAATTTACAATGAGCAGTTCTTC.

The V call is TRBV7-2, the J call TRBJ2-2; a possible D gene is TRBD1 (5 bases). Germline lookup yields CDR1 SGHTA and CDR2 FQGNSA. With 3 bases removed from V and 8 bases from J, the gap between germline ends came to 10 bases. CDR3 length equals 13 residues. The CDR3 sequence: CASSFRRGGELFF. In nucleotides, the CDR3 is TGTGCCAGCAGCTTTAGAAGGGGAGGGGAGCTGTTTTTT.

The gene calls are TRBV7-2 and TRBJ2-3, with D possibly TRBD2 on 6 matching bases. The CDR3 totals 14 residues. Germline CDR1 is SGHTA and CDR2 is FQGNSA. The V and J ends lost 5 bases and 11 bases respectively, with 20 bases between them. The CDR3 DNA sequence: TGTGCCAGCAGCAAACCCAAGCCGGGAGTTGGGCAGTATTTT. Translating gives CASSKPKPGVGQYF.

This clonotype has at least ten counts. The rearrangement uses TRBV11-3 and TRBJ1-5, with a tentative D call TRBD1 (5 bases). CDR3 length equals 15 residues. Germline CDR1 and CDR2: SGHNT and YENEEA. V lost 0 bases and J 4 bases, leaving 10 bases between the germline ends. The CDR3 sequence is CASSLEPGWNQPQHF. DNA for the CDR3: TGTGCCAGCAGCTTAGAGCCAGGGTGGAATCAGCCCCAGCATTTT.

This clonotype was seen at least ten times. The chain joins TRBV10-3 to TRBJ2-7, with TRBD2 matching 13 bases. The CDR3 consists of 16 residues. Germline assignment: CDR1 ENHRY and CDR2 SYGVKD. Trimming removed 7 bases from V and 5 bases from J; junction bases left unmatched: 11. The CDR3 DNA reads as TGTGCCATCACTAGGACTAGCGGGAGTGAAATCCACGAGCAGTACTTC. Residues: CAITRTSGSEIHEQYF.

CDR3 nucleotide sequence: TGTGCCAGCAGCTTAAGGGGAGCTTCGGGTTACGAGCAGTACTTC. Encoded protein: CASSLRGASGYEQYF. The chain is built from TRBV28 and TRBJ2-7; D tentatively reads TRBD1 or TRBD2 (5 bases each). V lost 6 bases, J lost 4 bases, and 19 bases lay in between. Germline V gives CDR1 MDHEN, CDR2 SYDVKM. The CDR3 has 15 residues.

There are many counts of this clonotype. The chain recombines TRBV29-1 with TRBJ2-1; TRBD2 agrees at 10 bases. Germline CDR1 is SQVTM and CDR2 is ANQGSEA. Unmatched junction bases numbered 11, after V lost 6 bases and J lost 6 bases. CDR3 size: 15 residues. The CDR3 sequence: CSVEKREGLGNEQFF. In DNA, the CDR3 is TGCAGCGTGGAAAAGCGGGAGGGCCTGGGCAATGAGCAGTTCTTC.

V gene TRBV19 combines with J gene TRBJ1-5, with D uncertain. Per germline, CDR1 LNHDA and CDR2 SQIVND (reference sequence). The CDR3 is 14 amino acids. Trimming stripped 0 bases from V and 9 bases from J, with 12 bases between. The CDR3 DNA sequence: TGTGCCAGTAGTATAGATCCCAGTTTGCGGCCCCAGCATTTT. Amino acid sequence: CASSIDPSLRPQHF.

This clonotype was found many times. The J gene is TRBJ1-5, the V gene TRBV6-6, with TRBD1 identical over 8 bases. The length of the CDR3 is 14 residues. V was pared by 0 bases and J by 7 bases, with 2 bases of the junction left unmatched. Germline V lookup: CDR1 MNHNY, CDR2 SVGAGI (reference sequence). Here the CDR3 reads CASSYSTGAQPQHF. Written as DNA, the CDR3 is TGTGCCAGCAGTTACTCGACAGGGGCACAGCCCCAGCATTTT.

Note on this clonotype: A much larger clone is a single base away; this may be a read error. The CDR3 spells CTSSIPPWNEQYF. The DNA for the CDR3 is TGTACCAGCAGTATACCCCCTTGGAACGAGCAGTACTTC. V usage is TRBV12-3 or TRBV12-4 and J usage is TRBJ2-7; unclear D gene. This CDR3 is built from 13 residues.

This clonotype was found many times. This chain links TRBV7-2 with TRBJ2-7, with unresolved D. This CDR3 comprises 16 residues. The germline V and J ends were trimmed by 5 bases and 4 bases, with 21 bases remaining between them. CDR1 SGHTA and CDR2 FQGNSA come from the germline V gene. DNA for the CDR3: TGTGCCAGCAGCCCCCAGAAGCAAGTGTTAGGTTACGAGCAGTACTTC. Amino acid sequence: CASSPQKQVLGYEQYF.

This clonotype was observed at least ten times. The chain carries TRBV11-2 and TRBJ2-1; 9 nucleotides match TRBD1. The length of the CDR3 is 13 residues. V dropped 6 bases and J dropped 6; count of bases not matched to a gene: 3. Germline assignment: CDR1 SGHAT and CDR2 FQNNGV. Written as DNA, the CDR3 is TGTGCCAGCAGACCGACAGGGGGCAATGAGCAGTTCTTC. Encoded protein: CASRPTGGNEQFF. Using reference TRBV11-2 and TRBJ2-1 for the parts outside the CDR3, the full variable domain is EAGVAQSPRYKIIEKRQSVAFWCNPISGHATLYWYQQILGQGPKLLIQFQNNGVVDDSQLPKDRFSAERLKGVDSTLKIQPAKLEDSAVYLCASRPTGGNEQFFGPGTRLTVL.

Ten or more counts support this clonotype. The CDR3 is CASSSPIAGIETQYF. CDR3 DNA sequence: TGTGCCAGCAGTTCTCCCATAGCCGGGATCGAGACCCAGTACTTC. This sequence joins TRBV28 and TRBJ2-5; D is possibly TRBD2 (5 bases). CDR1 is MDHEN and CDR2 is SYDVKM in the germline V gene. The CDR3 runs 15 residues. V was clipped by 4 bases and J by 5 bases, with 17 bases between them. Looking up the rest from reference TRBV28 and TRBJ2-5 gives the full variable domain: DVKVTQSSRYLVKRTGEKVFLECVQDMDHENMFWYRQDPGLGLRLIYFSYDVKMKEKGDIPEGYSVSREKKERFSLILESASTNQTSMYLCASSSPIAGIETQYFGPGTRLLVL.

This clonotype was seen repeatedly, ten times or more. The chain has TRBV7-2 and TRBJ2-7; D assignment may be TRBD1 or TRBD2 (5 bases each). Looked up from germline, CDR1 is SGHTA and CDR2 is FQGNSA. CDR3 size: 13 residues. Between the trimmed V and J ends, which lost 1 base and 6 bases, there was a span of 10 bases. CDR3 DNA: TGTGCCAGCAGCTTAGACGGGGCTGCCGAGCAGTACTTC. Protein product: CASSLDGAAEQYF. The complete variable domain, with remaining parts taken from reference TRBV7-2 and TRBJ2-7, reads GAGVSQSPSNKVTEKGKDVELRCDPISGHTALYWYRQSLGQGLEFLIYFQGNSAPDKSGLPSDRFSAERTGGSVSTLTIQRTQQEDSAVYLCASSLDGAAEQYFGPGTRLTVT.

In the case of this clonotype: This likely stems from a read error, as it lies one base from a far larger clone. J is TRBJ2-7 and V is TRBV6-9; D remains unclear. V lost 8 bases and J 0 bases, leaving 8 bases between the germline ends. CDR1 and CDR2 (germline): MNHGY, SVAAGI. The CDR3 consists of 12 residues. The CDR3 loop is CASGSPSYEQYF. CDR3 bases: TGTGCCAGCGGTTCACCCTCCTACGAGCAGTACTTC.